The 19 T cell receptor beta chains below all came from one sample that was sequenced in a study of OX40 agonist ivuxolimab in advanced cancers. TCRdb's table, derived via immunoSEQ multiplex PCR, lists solely in-frame clones and lacks some. Among tens of thousands of clones listed, roughly four fifths were seen once. The sequenced sample was CD4+ or CD8+ T cells sorted from blood, obtained in a trial of the OX40 agonist ivuxolimab. All receptors derive from an adult with an advanced solid tumor such as melanoma, head and neck, liver or kidney cancer.

This chain uses TRBV28 with TRBJ1-1; no clear D. Trimming stripped 8 bases from V and 4 bases from J, with 14 bases between. The CDR3 is 13 residues long. From germline, CDR1 is MDHEN and CDR2 SYDVKM. CDR3 DNA: TGTGCCAGCGGAGACGGCTGGGGCACTGAAGCTTTCTTT. Protein sequence: CASGDGWGTEAFF.

V usage is TRBV10-1 and J usage is TRBJ2-1; unclear D gene. V shed 0 bases and J shed 8 bases, with 8 bases lying between them. The CDR3 spans 13 residues. CDR1 WNHNN and CDR2 SYGVQD come from the germline V gene (reference sequence). In DNA form, the CDR3 reads TGCGCCAGCAGTGAGTCCCTAAGGGATGAGCAGTTCTTC. This codes for CASSESLRDEQFF.

The V gene is TRBV15, the J gene TRBJ1-3; 10 bases fit TRBD1. There are 15 residues in the CDR3. Losses at the gene ends were 5 bases for V and 4 bases for J; bases not matched to a gene: 5. From germline, CDR1 is LNHNV and CDR2 YYDKDF (reference sequence). The CDR3 reads CATSADRGQGNTIYF. In DNA, the CDR3 is TGTGCCACCAGCGCAGACAGGGGGCAAGGAAACACCATATATTTT.

This clone came up once. The genes are TRBV14 and TRBJ2-5; D not certain. The length of the CDR3 is 13 residues. Germline CDR1 SGHDN, CDR2 FVKESK. V gave up 4 bases and J gave up 5 bases, with 11 bases separating them. The chain's CDR3 is CASSPIASETQYF. CDR3 nucleotide sequence: TGTGCCAGCAGCCCAATTGCCTCCGAGACCCAGTACTTC. Together with reference TRBV14 and TRBJ2-5, the CDR3 gives the full variable domain: EAGVTQFPSHSVIEKGQTVTLRCDPISGHDNLYWYRRVMGKEIKFLLHFVKESKQDESGMPNNRFLAERTGGTYSTLKVQPAELEDSGVYFCASSPIASETQYFGPGTRLLVL.

The rearrangement links TRBV11-2 to TRBJ2-1; the match to TRBD2 covers 8 bases. CDR1 is SGHAT, CDR2 FQNNGV, per germline. V lost 1 base to trimming and J lost 4 bases; unmatched junction nucleotides: 3. This CDR3 comprises 15 residues. CDR3 in DNA: TGTGCCAGCAGCTTAGTGGCGGGGGGATACAATGAGCAGTTCTTC. It codes for CASSLVAGGYNEQFF. The full variable domain, completed using reference TRBV11-2 and TRBJ2-1, is EAGVAQSPRYKIIEKRQSVAFWCNPISGHATLYWYQQILGQGPKLLIQFQNNGVVDDSQLPKDRFSAERLKGVDSTLKIQPAKLEDSAVYLCASSLVAGGYNEQFFGPGTRLTVL.

This chain joins TRBV7-8 and TRBJ1-4; 7 nucleotides line up with TRBD1. In germline, CDR1 is SGHVS, CDR2 FQNEAQ. V trimming: 5 bases; J trimming: 8 bases; junction bases outside the gene matches: 23. This CDR3 spans 19 amino acids. The CDR3 spells CASSGDRVGGKKGSEKLFF. The CDR3 DNA follows: TGTGCCAGCAGCGGAGACAGGGTCGGAGGGAAAAAGGGGTCCGAAAAACTGTTTTTT.

The chain carries TRBV11-1 and TRBJ1-2; TRBD1 aligns across 9 bases. CDR1 and CDR2 from the germline V gene are SGHAT and FQDESV (reference sequence). This CDR3 region has 14 residues. J lost 5 bases, V lost 5 bases, and 6 bases had no gene match. CDR3 nucleotides: TGTGCCAGCAGCCCCCCCGGGACAGGGTATGGCTACACCTTC. Amino acid sequence: CASSPPGTGYGYTF.

J is TRBJ2-5 and V is TRBV11-1, with D unresolved. Looked up from germline, CDR1 is SGHAT and CDR2 is FQDESV (reference sequence). This CDR3 spans 11 amino acids. V lost 1 base to trimming and J lost 3 bases, with 0 bases between them. The CDR3 reads CASSLEETQYF. CDR3 bases: TGTGCCAGCAGCTTAGAAGAGACCCAGTACTTC.

This clone appeared once. The rearrangement uses TRBV6-6 and TRBJ1-6; 8 nucleotides agree with TRBD1. The V segment lost 2 bases and the J segment 6 bases; nucleotides outside the gene matches: 3. Germline CDR1 reads MNHNY; CDR2 reads SVGAGI (reference sequence). This CDR3 is built from 15 residues. CDR3 coding DNA: TGTGCCAGCAGTTACACCGGACAGGGTAATTCACCCCTCCACTTT. Translated: CASSYTGQGNSPLHF.

The chain recombines TRBV10-2 with TRBJ2-1, with a possible D match to TRBD2 (7 bases). V gave up 5 bases and J gave up 7 bases, with 24 bases separating them. The CDR3 is made up of 17 amino acids. Per germline, CDR1 WSHSY and CDR2 SAAADI. As DNA, the CDR3 is TGCGCCAGCAGTACCCCGGGGATGGCGGGGGCGGGGAATGAGCAGTTCTTC. It specifies CASSTPGMAGAGNEQFF.

This chain connects TRBV7-2 to TRBJ2-3; 11 nucleotides agree with TRBD2. The CDR3 sequence is 14 residues long. With V trimmed by 6 bases and J by 6 bases, 5 bases remained unmatched. In germline, CDR1 is SGHTA, CDR2 FQGNSA. CDR3 region: CASSLRTSGDTQYF. CDR3 nucleotide sequence: TGTGCCAGCAGTTTACGGACTAGCGGGGATACGCAGTATTTT. The full variable domain, completed using reference TRBV7-2 and TRBJ2-3, is GAGVSQSPSNKVTEKGKDVELRCDPISGHTALYWYRQSLGQGLEFLIYFQGNSAPDKSGLPSDRFSAERTGGSVSTLTIQRTQQEDSAVYLCASSLRTSGDTQYFGPGTRLTVL.

The rearrangement joins TRBV5-1 to TRBJ2-7; TRBD1 matches 7 bases. Trimming took 0 bases from V and 3 from J; bases not matched to a gene: 12. CDR1 and CDR2 from the germline V gene are SGHRS and YFSETQ. The CDR3 has 17 residues. CDR3 amino acids: CASSLAPGRDRDYEQYF. The CDR3 DNA reads TGCGCCAGCAGCTTGGCCCCTGGCCGAGACAGGGACTACGAGCAGTACTTC.

The genes are TRBV14 and TRBJ2-5; 9 bases map to TRBD1. CDR3 size: 12 residues. V lost 4 bases to trimming and J lost 8 bases; unmatched junction nucleotides: 2. Germline-derived CDR1 and CDR2 are SGHDN and FVKESK. CDR3 bases: TGTGCCAGCAGCCGGGACAGGGTCACCCAGTACTTC. The encoded protein is CASSRDRVTQYF.

The rearrangement links TRBV5-5 to TRBJ2-3, with a weak D call TRBD2 (6 bases). The CDR3 consists of 14 residues. Germline CDR1 is SGHKS and CDR2 is YYEKEE (reference sequence). Trimming stripped 0 bases from V and 4 bases from J, with 9 bases between. CDR3 sequence (DNA): TGTGCCAGCAGCTTGGCGGGGGTCTCAGATACGCAGTATTTT. Translating gives CASSLAGVSDTQYF.

The chain links TRBV29-1 to TRBJ1-1; 7 bases match TRBD1. The germline V gene encodes CDR1 SQVTM and CDR2 ANQGSEA. J gave up 4 bases and V 6 bases, and 8 bases lay outside the gene matches. The length of the CDR3 is 13 residues. CDR3 amino acids: CSVGRGQGTEAFF. The CDR3 DNA reads TGCAGCGTCGGAAGGGGGCAGGGCACTGAAGCTTTCTTT.

CDR3 sequence reads: CSVGLAETQYF. CDR3 sequence (DNA): TGCAGCGTCGGACTAGCGGAGACCCAGTACTTC. V usage is TRBV29-1 and J usage is TRBJ2-5; 9 bases align to TRBD2. V dropped 6 bases and J dropped 5; count of bases not matched to a gene: 1. The CDR3 runs to 11 residues. Germline V lookup: CDR1 SQVTM, CDR2 ANQGSEA.

The chain's CDR3 is CASSVALSGIGEQYF. Written as DNA, the CDR3 is TGTGCCAGCAGCGTAGCTTTATCAGGGATAGGCGAGCAGTACTTC. This rearrangement joins TRBV9 to TRBJ2-7, with D perhaps TRBD1 (5 bases). This CDR3 has 15 amino acids. Trimming left V 0 bases short and J 6 bases short, with 16 bases between. CDR1 is SGDLS, CDR2 YYNGEE, per germline.

By its share, this clone is medium-sized. The rearrangement joins TRBV7-9 to TRBJ1-2; no clear D gene. Germline V lookup: CDR1 SEHNR, CDR2 FQNEAQ (reference sequence). CDR3 length equals 13 residues. V lost 1 base and J 6 bases, leaving 9 bases between the germline ends. The CDR3, as DNA: TGTGCCAGCAGCTTAGAGCGCGCCAATGGCTACACCTTC. This gives the protein CASSLERANGYTF.

The CDR3 sequence: CASSLSQVSYEQYF. The CDR3 bases are TGTGCCAGCAGCTTATCACAGGTCTCCTACGAGCAGTACTTC. The rearrangement uses TRBV7-6 and TRBJ2-7; D is perhaps TRBD1 (5 bases). From germline, CDR1 is SGHVS and CDR2 FNYEAQ. Trimming stripped 2 bases from V and 0 bases from J, with 8 bases between. CDR3 size: 14 residues.